This is a list of T cell receptor beta chains from one sample in a study of CD8+ T cells in alopecia areata. The method was immunoSEQ multiplex PCR; TCRdb's version includes in-frame clones alone and lacks a portion of them. Of approximately 210,000 clones in the sample, under 70% are singletons; the top ten hold around 4.3%. The sample here was CD4+ T cells sorted from blood, taken at week 4, from a patient treated with tofacitinib. The receptors derive from a human donor with alopecia areata. Both conserved end residues are part of each CDR3. A D gene is named only where the DNA matches it firmly. Expanded clones get a size class; other rows say once, few or many, or leave the size out.

J | size | D | V | CDR3 | DNA
TRBJ2-5 | . | TRBD2 | TRBV19 | CASSTRTSGGGETQYF | TGTGCCAGTAGTACCAGGACTAGCGGGGGAGGAGAGACCCAGTACTTC
TRBJ2-3 | many | . | TRBV9 | CASSVASPDTQYF | TGTGCCAGCAGCGTCGCCTCACCAGATACGCAGTATTTT
TRBJ1-1 | . | . | TRBV7-9 | CASSFQGREAFF | TGTGCCAGCAGCTTTCAGGGGAGAGAAGCTTTCTTT
TRBJ2-1 | once | . | TRBV10-3 | CAIGAGDPRYNEQFF | TGTGCCATCGGGGCCGGGGACCCCAGATACAATGAGCAGTTCTTC
TRBJ2-1 | . | . | TRBV11-3 | CASSGPGGAYEQFF | TGTGCCAGCAGCGGCCCGGGGGGCGCGTATGAGCAGTTCTTC
TRBJ2-5 | few | . | TRBV19 | CASSSLADQETQYF | TGTGCCAGTAGTTCATTGGCCGATCAAGAGACCCAGTACTTC
TRBJ2-7 | few | . | TRBV18 | CASSPKGGGDEQYF | TGTGCCAGCTCACCAAAGGGGGGAGGGGACGAGCAGTACTTC
TRBJ2-3 | many | . | TRBV12-5 | CASGLVWDVGVGTDTQYF | TGTGCTAGTGGTTTGGTATGGGATGTAGGGGTCGGCACAGATACGCAGTATTTT
TRBJ2-2 | . | TRBD1 | TRBV30 | CAWSPGQGRTGELFF | TGTGCCTGGAGTCCTGGACAGGGAAGGACCGGGGAGCTGTTTTTT
TRBJ1-6 | . | TRBD1 | TRBV30 | CAWATGGQSPLHF | TGTGCCTGGGCTACAGGGGGCCAATCACCCCTCCACTTT
TRBJ2-5 | few | TRBD1 | TRBV7-2 | CASSTFWTGERKTQYF | TGTGCCAGCAGCACCTTCTGGACAGGGGAGAGGAAGACCCAGTACTTC
TRBJ2-2 | . | . | TRBV11-3 | CASSLYLLGRRNTGELFF | TGTGCCAGCAGCTTATATCTCCTGGGGAGGAGGAACACCGGGGAGCTGTTTTTT